The 28 T cell receptor beta chains below come from one sample, sequenced in a study of blood T cell repertoires in COVID-19. The assay was immunoSEQ multiplex PCR, and TCRdb's table has in-frame clones only and misses some. In the table there are about 250,000 clones, nearly 90% of which are singletons. Sequenced material: peripheral blood. Receptors originate from a woman in her thirties with acute or convalescent COVID-19.

This clone has more than one count but fewer than ten. The chain's CDR3 is CASSISQDRNTGELFF. The CDR3 DNA reads as TGTGCCAGCAGTATCTCCCAGGACAGGAACACCGGGGAGCTGTTTTTT. This sequence joins TRBV5-5 and TRBJ2-2; possibly TRBD1 for D (6 bases). The CDR3 has 16 residues. Germline CDR1 SGHKS, CDR2 YYEKEE (reference sequence). Trimming stripped 5 bases from V and 1 base from J, with 15 bases between. Full variable domain (remainder filled in from reference TRBV5-5 and TRBJ2-2): DAGVTQSPTHLIKTRGQQVTLRCSPISGHKSVSWYQQVLGQGPQFIFQYYEKEERGRGNFPDRFSARQFPNYSSELNVNALLLGDSALYLCASSISQDRNTGELFFGEGSRLTVL.

The chain uses TRBV4-1 and TRBJ2-1; 13 bases are a match to TRBD2. CDR1 and CDR2 from the germline V gene are MGHRA and YSYEKL. The CDR3 is 17 amino acids. The trim removed 4 bases at V and 3 bases at J, leaving 6 bases unmatched. The CDR3 DNA reads as TGCGCCAGCAGCCTCAGACTAGCGGGAGGACTCTACAATGAGCAGTTCTTC. Translation gives CASSLRLAGGLYNEQFF.

The chain combines TRBV15 with TRBJ2-1; D not resolved. The CDR3 is 17 residues long. V was clipped by 5 bases and J by 0 bases, with 17 bases between them. Germline V gene sequence: CDR1 LNHNV, CDR2 YYDKDF (reference sequence). DNA of the CDR3: TGTGCCACCAGCCGAAACGGTCAAATCAACTCCTACAATGAGCAGTTCTTC. Protein: CATSRNGQINSYNEQFF.

This clone was observed a single time. The V call is TRBV6-6, the J call TRBJ2-7; D perhaps matches TRBD1 (6 bases). The CDR3 is 16 residues long. CDR1 and CDR2 (germline): MNHNY, SVGAGI (reference sequence). V was clipped by 5 bases and J by 1 base, with 18 bases between them. CDR3 nucleotide sequence: TGTGCCAGCAGTGTCAAGGGCAGGGGTATTTCCTACGAGCAGTACTTC. Translated, it gives CASSVKGRGISYEQYF.

The chain couples TRBV5-1 to TRBJ2-1, with 9 bases that match TRBD2. Germline V gene sequence: CDR1 SGHRS, CDR2 YFSETQ. J was trimmed by 10 bases and V by 2 bases; bases with no gene match: 10. The CDR3 totals 15 residues. The CDR3: CASSFVIAGVREQFF. The CDR3 DNA reads TGCGCCAGCAGCTTTGTGATAGCGGGAGTACGCGAGCAGTTCTTC.

V gene TRBV19 combines with J gene TRBJ1-5; possible D gene TRBD1, 5 bases. The CDR3 covers 12 residues. Germline V gene lookup returns CDR1 LNHDA and CDR2 SQIVND (reference sequence). The germline V and J ends were trimmed by 4 bases and 9 bases, with 10 bases remaining between them. In DNA, the CDR3 is TGTGCCAGTAGTACTCGCGGGGGGCCCCAGCATTTT. This encodes CASSTRGGPQHF.

The V and J genes are TRBV27 and TRBJ1-1; D gene uncertain. CDR3 size: 15 residues. Looked up from germline, CDR1 is MNHEY and CDR2 is SMNVEV (reference sequence). The V gene lost 1 base and the J gene lost 0 bases, with 9 bases spanning the gap. The CDR3 DNA reads TGTGCCAGCAGTTTATGGGCAGCTATGAACACTGAAGCTTTCTTT. This encodes CASSLWAAMNTEAFF.

This chain joins TRBV29-1 and TRBJ2-7; possible D gene TRBD1, 5 bases. The CDR3 is 14 amino acids. Trimming removed 0 bases from V and 2 bases from J, with 11 bases in between. CDR1 and CDR2 from the germline V gene are SQVTM and ANQGSEA. The CDR3 bases are TGCAGCGTTGAAGATGGCAGGGCGCCCTACGAGCAGTACTTC. Its translation: CSVEDGRAPYEQYF.

The chain is built from TRBV5-1 and TRBJ1-5; maybe TRBD1 (5 bases). V was pared by 3 bases and J by 5 bases, with 12 bases between. CDR3 length: 14 residues. Germline loops: CDR1 SGHRS, CDR2 YFSETQ. The CDR3 region is CASSSQGRDQPQHF. The CDR3 DNA is TGCGCCAGCAGCTCCCAGGGAAGAGATCAGCCCCAGCATTTT.

V is TRBV19 and J is TRBJ2-3, with 8 positions matching TRBD1. Germline V gene sequence: CDR1 LNHDA, CDR2 SQIVND (reference sequence). CDR3 size: 15 residues. V was clipped by 6 bases and J by 4 bases; unmatched bases: 9. Here the CDR3 DNA reads TGTGCCAGTAGAGAACAGGGGGTTCGTGCAGATACGCAGTATTTT. Its translation is CASREQGVRADTQYF.

The table lists this clone with a count of one. This chain connects TRBV5-1 to TRBJ2-5, with TRBD1 matching over 8 bases. V was clipped by 0 bases and J by 2 bases; unmatched bases: 15. The CDR3 sequence is 19 residues long. From germline, CDR1 is SGHRS and CDR2 YFSETQ. The chain's CDR3 is CASSLAGQGFGDKQETQYF. The CDR3, as DNA: TGCGCCAGCAGCTTGGCAGGACAGGGTTTCGGGGACAAACAAGAGACCCAGTACTTC.

This chain joins TRBV5-1 and TRBJ1-5; maybe TRBD1 (5 bases). Germline assignment: CDR1 SGHRS and CDR2 YFSETQ. The CDR3 totals 16 residues. V was clipped by 0 bases and J by 6 bases, with 16 bases between them. DNA for the CDR3: TGCGCCAGCAGCTTGGATCTCAGCGGGGGAGGTCAGCCCCAGCATTTT. Amino acid sequence: CASSLDLSGGGQPQHF.

V is TRBV7-9 and J is TRBJ1-4; a weak D match, TRBD1 (6 bases). CDR1 and CDR2 (germline): SEHNR, FQNEAQ (reference sequence). V lost 1 base to trimming and J lost 5 bases, with 14 bases between them. The CDR3 extends over 16 amino acids. The CDR3 loop is CASSLGSRQGNEKLFF. In nucleotides, the CDR3 is TGTGCCAGCAGCTTAGGGTCTAGGCAGGGGAATGAAAAACTGTTTTTT.

The CDR3, as DNA: TGTGCCAGCAGCTCCGGGACAGTTGGCTCCTACGAGCAGTACTTC. Its protein product is CASSSGTVGSYEQYF. The chain employs TRBV6-2 or TRBV6-3 and TRBJ2-7, with TRBD1 identical over 7 bases. CDR3 size: 15 residues. Germline V gene lookup returns CDR1 MNHEY and CDR2 SVGEGT. J lost 0 bases, V lost 6 bases, and 8 bases had no gene match.

This clone has just one count. This chain connects TRBV15 to TRBJ2-2; D is ambiguous. Germline V gene lookup returns CDR1 LNHNV and CDR2 YYDKDF (reference sequence). The germline V and J ends were trimmed by 1 base and 6 bases, with 6 bases remaining between them. This CDR3 has 13 amino acids. CDR3 residues: CATSRVRSGELFF. CDR3 DNA sequence: TGTGCCACCAGCAGAGTTCGGTCCGGGGAGCTGTTTTTT.

J is TRBJ1-4 and V is TRBV4-1; D gene ambiguous. The V gene's germline CDR1 is MGHRA and CDR2 YSYEKL. The CDR3 length is 18 residues. V lost 0 bases to trimming and J lost 6 bases, with 20 bases between them. The CDR3 DNA reads as TGCGCCAGCAGCCAAGATATAATAGGGAGTTGGGTAGATGAAAAACTGTTTTTT. It codes for CASSQDIIGSWVDEKLFF.

V is TRBV6-2 or TRBV6-3 and J is TRBJ2-7; 8 bases align to TRBD2. Germline-derived CDR1 and CDR2 are MNHEY and SVGEGT. The V and J ends lost 0 bases and 7 bases, in that order; junction bases with no gene match: 5. The CDR3 has 14 residues. CDR3 residues: CASSYSTGGREQYF. DNA for the CDR3: TGTGCCAGCAGTTACTCGACGGGAGGGAGGGAGCAGTACTTC.

The chain uses TRBV7-9 and TRBJ1-3; TRBD1 is a possible D gene (6 bases). Germline lookup yields CDR1 SEHNR and CDR2 FQNEAQ (reference sequence). The CDR3 extends over 16 amino acids. Trimming removed 3 bases from V and 0 bases from J, with 12 bases in between. The CDR3 DNA reads TGTGCCAGCAGCTTCGGACAGATTCCCTCTGGAAACACCATATATTTT. The encoded protein is CASSFGQIPSGNTIYF.

The chain is built from TRBV19 and TRBJ1-1; D is unresolved. CDR3 length: 12 amino acids. V was trimmed by 7 bases and J by 7 bases, leaving 13 bases between them. Germline V gene lookup returns CDR1 LNHDA and CDR2 SQIVND (reference sequence). The CDR3 sequence: CASNSLVDEAFF. DNA of the CDR3: TGTGCCAGTAATTCATTAGTAGATGAAGCTTTCTTT. The full variable domain, in which reference TRBV19 and TRBJ1-1 provide the parts outside the CDR3, is DGGITQSPKYLFRKEGQNVTLSCEQNLNHDAMYWYRQDPGQGLRLIYYSQIVNDFQKGDIAEGYSVSREKKESFPLTVTSAQKNPTAFYLCASNSLVDEAFFGQGTRLTVV.

This clone was seen once. V usage is TRBV7-2 and J usage is TRBJ2-7; D perhaps matches TRBD1 (5 bases). The CDR3 runs to 15 residues. V was clipped by 2 bases and J by 2 bases, with 13 bases between them. The germline gives CDR1 SGHTA, CDR2 FQGNSA. The CDR3 spells CASSLTDTLPYEQYF. The DNA for the CDR3 is TGTGCCAGCAGCTTAACGGACACTCTTCCCTACGAGCAGTACTTC.

The rearrangement links TRBV6-5 to TRBJ2-7, with D possibly TRBD1 on 7 matching bases. This CDR3 comprises 15 residues. Germline lookup yields CDR1 MNHEY and CDR2 SVGAGI. V was pared by 7 bases and J by 3 bases, with 19 bases between. The CDR3 DNA follows: TGTGCCAGCAAGCCAACAGGGGAGGTCTACTACGAGCAGTACTTC. It yields the protein CASKPTGEVYYEQYF.

The chain combines TRBV11-2 with TRBJ2-6, with TRBD1 matching 8 bases. Germline CDR1 SGHAT, CDR2 FQNNGV. V was clipped by 4 bases and J by 0 bases; unmatched bases: 11. This CDR3 contains 19 residues. CDR3 region: CASSYVLTGQVSGANVLTF. CDR3 in DNA: TGTGCCAGCAGCTACGTCCTAACGGGACAGGTCTCTGGGGCCAACGTCCTGACTTTC.

J is TRBJ2-7 and V is TRBV30; D gene unclear. V lost 5 bases, J lost 3 bases, and 14 bases lay in between. Germline CDR1 GTSNPN, CDR2 SVGIG (reference sequence). There are 13 residues in the CDR3. The CDR3 reads CAWAISDVYEQYF. The CDR3 nucleotides read TGTGCCTGGGCCATCTCAGATGTCTACGAGCAGTACTTC.

Comment on this clone: The sample contains more than one DNA sequence encoding this CDR3. The chain employs TRBV7-6 and TRBJ1-1; D possibly corresponds to TRBD1 (6 bases). V gave up 1 base and J gave up 2 bases, with 8 bases separating them. The CDR3 spans 14 residues. The germline V gene encodes CDR1 SGHVS and CDR2 FNYEAQ. The DNA of the CDR3 is TGTGCCAGCAGCTTAGGGACAGCTAACACTGAAGCTTTCTTT. Its protein is CASSLGTANTEAFF.

This chain joins TRBV15 and TRBJ2-2; 7 bases align to TRBD2. CDR3 length: 17 residues. The ends lost 6 bases at V and 5 bases at J; junction bases unmatched: 15. CDR1 and CDR2 from the germline V gene are LNHNV and YYDKDF (reference sequence). Written as DNA, the CDR3 is TGTGCCACCAGTAACCCTCCTACCGGGACTAAAACCGGGGAGCTGTTTTTT. This sequence encodes CATSNPPTGTKTGELFF.

The V call is TRBV7-9, the J call TRBJ1-5, with TRBD1 identical over 8 bases. The trim removed 5 bases at V and 5 bases at J, leaving 5 bases unmatched. Germline CDR1 SEHNR, CDR2 FQNEAQ (reference sequence). The CDR3 is 14 residues long. The CDR3 nucleotides are TGTGCCAGCAGCCCGGACAGGGTCGATCAGCCCCAGCATTTT. It encodes CASSPDRVDQPQHF.

This clone was counted once. The V call is TRBV6-6, the J call TRBJ2-5, with 8 positions matching TRBD1. The germline gives CDR1 MNHNY, CDR2 SVGAGI (reference sequence). The CDR3 sequence is 16 residues long. Unmatched junction bases numbered 9, after V lost 5 bases and J lost 1 base. The CDR3 DNA is TGTGCCAGCAGTCGAAACCTGGACAGGGTCCAAGAGACCCAGTACTTC. It encodes CASSRNLDRVQETQYF.

This rearrangement joins TRBV19 to TRBJ2-3; 7 bases agree with TRBD1. From germline, CDR1 is LNHDA and CDR2 SQIVND (reference sequence). J was trimmed by 2 bases and V by 4 bases; bases with no gene match: 9. This CDR3 contains 16 residues. The DNA for the CDR3 is TGTGCCAGTAGTACTCGGGCAGGGGGAATCACAGATACGCAGTATTTT. This gives the protein CASSTRAGGITDTQYF.